These 17 T cell receptor beta chains were sequenced from one sample in a study of memory CD8 T cells in hepatitis C reinfection. The repertoire was sequenced with immunoSEQ multiplex PCR; TCRdb's copy has only in-frame clones and lacks some. The data contain around 45,000 clones, around 87% of them seen just once; the ten biggest clones take up around 1.2%. Noted time point: peak reinfection, 3 to 8 weeks after reinfection detection. TCR sequencing was done directly ex vivo on sorted cells, without expansion in vitro. The specimen sequenced was naive CD8+ T cells sorted from blood. These TCRs come from a man in his late teens or twenties with hepatitis C virus infection.

On this clone itself: At one end the junction does not follow the germline gene, possibly because of a read error. V gene TRBV2 combines with J gene TRBJ1-1; TRBD1 might be the D (5 bases). This CDR3 comprises 15 residues. Per germline, CDR1 SNHLY and CDR2 FYNNEI. CDR3: CASSFPPDSDTGAFF. CDR3 bases: TGTGCCAGCAGTTTTCCCCCCGACAGCGACACTGGAGCTTTCTTT.

This chain uses TRBV27 with TRBJ2-5, with unresolved D. Judging by the DNA end, TRBJ2-7 fits better; the J call may be wrong. CDR1 is MNHEY and CDR2 is SMNVEV in the germline V gene (reference sequence). CDR3 length: 13 residues. The CDR3 here is CASSLSFYYEQYF. The CDR3 bases are TGTGCCAGCAGTTTATCATTCTACTACGAGCAGTACTTC.

V and J are TRBV19 and TRBJ1-1, with TRBD1 as a possible D gene (5 bases). The CDR3 is made up of 18 amino acids. V dropped 2 bases and J dropped 3 bases, with 22 bases sitting between them. Per germline, CDR1 LNHDA and CDR2 SQIVND (reference sequence). This CDR3 reads CASSISPFRAEGDTEAFF. CDR3 in DNA: TGTGCCAGTAGTATATCCCCCTTCCGGGCAGAAGGGGACACTGAAGCTTTCTTT.

This chain connects TRBV27 to TRBJ2-1; D gene unclear. This CDR3 contains 12 residues. Germline V gene data show CDR1 as MNHEY and CDR2 as SMNVEV (reference sequence). V was pared by 4 bases and J by 10 bases, with 11 bases between. In nucleotides, the CDR3 is TGTGCCAGCAGTTCTACCGAATTGGAGCAGTTCTTC. Translated: CASSSTELEQFF.

The chain employs TRBV28 and TRBJ2-2, with D maybe TRBD2 (7 bases). Trimming removed 2 bases at V and 3 bases at J, with 13 bases between. CDR1 is MDHEN and CDR2 is SYDVKM in the germline V gene. This CDR3 has 16 residues. The CDR3 DNA reads as TGTGCCAGCAGTTTACGGGGGGCGACCGACACCGGGGAGCTGTTTTTT. It specifies CASSLRGATDTGELFF. The full variable domain, its missing parts supplied by reference TRBV28 and TRBJ2-2, is DVKVTQSSRYLVKRTGEKVFLECVQDMDHENMFWYRQDPGLGLRLIYFSYDVKMKEKGDIPEGYSVSREKKERFSLILESASTNQTSMYLCASSLRGATDTGELFFGEGSRLTVL.

This rearrangement joins TRBV19 to TRBJ2-2, with TRBD2 identical over 7 bases. Per germline, CDR1 LNHDA and CDR2 SQIVND (reference sequence). The V segment lost 7 bases and the J segment 8 bases; nucleotides outside the gene matches: 7. The CDR3 is 13 residues long. Written as DNA, the CDR3 is TGTGCCAGTACCCCGGCTAGCGGAGGGGAGCTGTTTTTT. Protein: CASTPASGGELFF.

The chain recombines TRBV7-9 with TRBJ1-2; 10 nucleotides align to TRBD1. V shed 4 bases, J shed 0 bases, and the junction held 5 bases outside the gene matches. Germline CDR1 reads SEHNR; CDR2 reads FQNEAQ (reference sequence). The CDR3 extends over 16 amino acids. CDR3 protein: CASSWSTGGPNYGYTF. CDR3 sequence (DNA): TGTGCCAGCAGCTGGTCGACAGGGGGCCCTAACTATGGCTACACCTTC.

CDR3 sequence: CASSVDRGLNSPLHF. CDR3 DNA sequence: TGTGCCAGCAGTGTGGACAGGGGTCTTAATTCACCCCTCCACTTT. The chain employs TRBV6-1 and TRBJ1-6; 9 bases match TRBD1. The germline CDR1 and CDR2 sequences are MNHNS and SASEGT. J lost 6 bases, V lost 4 bases, and 4 bases had no gene match. The CDR3 runs to 15 residues.

V gene TRBV27 combines with J gene TRBJ1-1, with D possibly being TRBD1 (6 bases). Trimming took off 7 bases at V and 5 bases at J, with 17 bases between the two ends. This CDR3 spans 14 amino acids. Germline V gives CDR1 MNHEY, CDR2 SMNVEV (reference sequence). The CDR3 DNA reads TGTGCCAGCAAATATACAGGGCTGAGTACTGAAGCTTTCTTT. Encoded protein: CASKYTGLSTEAFF.

The chain is built from TRBV27 and TRBJ2-7, with 14 bases matching TRBD2. Trimming cost V 3 bases and J 5 bases; bases outside gene matches: 3. Germline CDR1 reads MNHEY; CDR2 reads SMNVEV (reference sequence). The CDR3 contains 15 residues. The CDR3 DNA reads TGTGCCAGCAGTTTGGGACTAGCGGGAGCCCACGAGCAGTACTTC. It yields the protein CASSLGLAGAHEQYF.

Comments on this clone: The sample holds other DNA sequences that translate to the same CDR3. J is TRBJ1-2 and V is TRBV6-5, with D perhaps TRBD1 (5 bases). Trimming stripped 7 bases from V and 7 bases from J, with 22 bases between. Germline CDR1 is MNHEY and CDR2 is SVGAGI. The CDR3 consists of 15 residues. CDR3 sequence reads: CASNPLRGGEGGYTF. In DNA, the CDR3 is TGTGCCAGCAATCCCCTCCGGGGGGGGGAGGGTGGCTACACCTTC.

The chain employs TRBV4-1 and TRBJ2-1; D is unresolved. Germline CDR1 MGHRA, CDR2 YSYEKL. Trimming cost V 3 bases and J 4 bases, with 13 bases left between them. This CDR3 has 15 residues. The CDR3 here is CASSQGSHIYNEQFF. CDR3 in DNA: TGCGCCAGCAGCCAGGGCAGTCACATATACAATGAGCAGTTCTTC.

V gene TRBV29-1 combines with J gene TRBJ2-2, with 11 bases matching TRBD2. The CDR3 is 15 residues long. Trimming took 5 bases from V and 5 from J; bases not matched to a gene: 7. The germline gives CDR1 SQVTM, CDR2 ANQGSEA. CDR3 amino acids: CSVQLAGVETGELFF. CDR3 DNA: TGCAGCGTTCAACTAGCGGGAGTCGAGACCGGGGAGCTGTTTTTT.

This chain connects TRBV2 to TRBJ1-1, with 8 nucleotides matching TRBD1. From germline, CDR1 is SNHLY and CDR2 FYNNEI. V trimming: 6 bases; J trimming: 4 bases; junction bases outside the gene matches: 10. The CDR3 sequence is 15 residues long. CDR3 protein: CASSPLQGAFTEAFF. CDR3 in DNA: TGTGCCAGCAGCCCCCTCCAGGGGGCGTTCACTGAAGCTTTCTTT.

The sample holds one count of this clone. The CDR3 region has the DNA TGTGCCAGCTCACCACGTAGGGCGGGGGACTCCTACGAGCAGTACTTC. This encodes CASSPRRAGDSYEQYF. The V call is TRBV18, the J call TRBJ2-5, with 7 positions matching TRBD2. The J call is in doubt because the DNA end fits TRBJ2-7 better. The CDR3 is 16 amino acids. Germline-derived CDR1 and CDR2 are KGHSH and LQKENI.

The CDR3: CASSSQRSNTEAFF. CDR3 DNA: TGTGCCAGTAGTTCACAGAGATCAAACACTGAAGCTTTCTTT. V usage is TRBV19 and J usage is TRBJ1-1; D is ambiguous. The germline V and J ends were trimmed by 5 bases and 2 bases, with 12 bases remaining between them. This CDR3 spans 14 amino acids. Germline CDR1 reads LNHDA; CDR2 reads SQIVND (reference sequence).

The CDR3 protein is CASSFGQAYEQYF. The CDR3 nucleotides are TGCGCCAGCAGCTTTGGACAGGCCTACGAGCAGTACTTC. The genes are TRBV5-1 and TRBJ2-7; the match to TRBD1 covers 7 bases. With V trimmed by 2 bases and J by 2 bases, 1 base remained unmatched. The germline gives CDR1 SGHRS, CDR2 YFSETQ. The CDR3 is made up of 13 amino acids.